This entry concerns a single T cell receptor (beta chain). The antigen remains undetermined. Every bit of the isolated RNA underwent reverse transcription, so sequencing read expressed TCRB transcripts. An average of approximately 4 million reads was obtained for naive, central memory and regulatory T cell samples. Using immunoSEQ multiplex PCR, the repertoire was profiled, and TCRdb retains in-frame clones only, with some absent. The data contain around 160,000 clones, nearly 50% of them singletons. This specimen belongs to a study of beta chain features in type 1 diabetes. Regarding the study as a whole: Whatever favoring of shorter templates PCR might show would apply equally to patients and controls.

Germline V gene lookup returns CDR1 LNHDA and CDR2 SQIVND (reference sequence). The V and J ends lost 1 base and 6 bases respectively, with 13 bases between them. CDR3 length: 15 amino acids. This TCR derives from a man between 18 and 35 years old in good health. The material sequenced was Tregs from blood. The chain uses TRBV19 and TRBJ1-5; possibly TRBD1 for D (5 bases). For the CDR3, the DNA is TGTGCCAGTAGTATAGTGGCTGGGGGGGGTCAGCCCCAGCATTTT. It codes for CASSIVAGGGQPQHF.